The 5 T cell receptor beta chains listed next were all sequenced from one sample in a study of T cells in Graves' hyperthyroidism and ophthalmopathy. RNA transcripts served as the template for amplifying TCR beta CDR3 regions. Primed by the HTBI set, a first-round RT-PCR was run on the TCR CDR3. TCRdb recomputed calls from the multiplex PCR reads with MiXCR, one row per CDR3 protein. Seen here are around 300,000 distinct CDR3 sequences, around 22% observed once, and the top ten hold 50% to 75%. Sequencing was done on a sample of blood. The source of these receptors is a man younger than 40 with Graves' ophthalmopathy.

This clonotype was picked up a small number of times. This rearrangement joins TRBV27 to TRBJ2-2; D is possibly TRBD2 (6 bases). The CDR3 consists of 15 residues. Trimming took off 7 bases at V and 3 bases at J, with 15 bases between the two ends. Germline CDR1 reads MNHEY; CDR2 reads SMNVEV (reference sequence). The CDR3 nucleotides read TGTGCCAGCACCCCAGGGACTTCTCACACCGGGGAGCTGTTTTTT. Protein sequence: CASTPGTSHTGELFF.

Of note for this clonotype: Since a much larger clone is just one base distant, this may be a read error. This chain connects TRBV28 to TRBJ2-3; TRBD1 aligns across 10 bases. The CDR3 length is 14 residues. With 5 bases clipped from V and 8 bases from J, the junction kept 7 bases outside the gene matches. Germline lookup yields CDR1 MDHEN and CDR2 SYDVKM. CDR3 in amino acids: CASSPGTGVGTQYF. Written as DNA, the CDR3 is TGTGCCAGCAGTCCCGGGACAGGGGTAGGTACGCAGTATTTT.

The V call is TRBV6-5, the J call TRBJ1-5; possibly TRBD1 for D (5 bases). V lost 0 bases to trimming and J lost 8 bases, with 14 bases between them. This CDR3 is 15 amino acids long. Germline CDR1 reads MNHEY; CDR2 reads SVGAGI. The DNA of the CDR3 is TGTGCCAGCAGTTACTCGAGGGAGGGGCTGGAGCCCCAGCATTTT. This encodes CASSYSREGLEPQHF.

In its sample, this clonotype was seen many times. J is TRBJ2-7 and V is TRBV11-3; D uncertain. V lost 5 bases, J lost 7 bases, and 12 bases lay in between. CDR1 and CDR2 from the germline V gene are SGHNT and YENEEA. This CDR3 comprises 12 residues. The CDR3 protein is CASSPSSGEQYF. CDR3 nucleotide sequence: TGTGCCAGCAGCCCGTCCTCTGGAGAGCAGTACTTC.

This clonotype was detected ten times or more. The genes are TRBV11-1 and TRBJ2-1; 12 bases agree with TRBD2. The CDR3 covers 15 residues. With V trimmed by 2 bases and J by 5 bases, 1 base remained unmatched. The germline V gene has CDR1 SGHAT and CDR2 FQDESV (reference sequence). The CDR3 DNA is TGTGCCAGCAGCTTAAGGACTAGCGGGAACAATGAGCAGTTCTTC. Protein product: CASSLRTSGNNEQFF.